This is a list of T cell receptor beta chains from one sample in a study of cytomegalovirus exposure and HLA in healthy donors. The data were produced by immunoSEQ multiplex PCR, yet TCRdb's version contains in-frame clones alone and is incomplete. The table lists roughly 150,000 clones, 78% of them singletons. Sample: PBMCs. These TCRs come from a woman between 40 and 55 years old in good health and CMV-seropositive. Each CDR3 is given with its conserved first and last residue. The D gene is left open where the match is weak. The size field is filled for only some rows; it gives once, few, many or a size class.

j_call	v_call	d_call	clone_size	cdr3_aa	cdr3_nt
TRBJ2-1	TRBV6-1	-	-	CASSEARGPNEQFF	TGTGCCAGCAGTGAAGCGAGAGGGCCCAATGAGCAGTTCTTC
TRBJ1-2	TRBV28	-	-	CASSLGRGYGYTF	TGTGCCAGCAGTTTGGGCCGGGGCTATGGCTACACCTTC
TRBJ1-1	TRBV30	TRBD1	once	CAWMKQGVNIEAFF	TGTGCCTGGATGAAACAGGGGGTGAACATTGAAGCTTTCTTT
TRBJ1-1	TRBV5-1	TRBD1	-	CASTLSGTGKTEAFF	TGCGCCAGTACCCTCTCGGGGACAGGGAAAACTGAAGCTTTCTTT
TRBJ2-7	TRBV5-1	-	-	CASSGTSLPYEQYF	TGCGCCAGCAGCGGGACATCCCTGCCCTACGAGCAGTACTTC
TRBJ2-7	TRBV1	-	-	CTSSLETSGRYEQYF	TGCACCAGCAGCCTTGAGACTAGCGGGAGGTACGAGCAGTACTTC
TRBJ2-2	TRBV14	-	-	CASSEQVTGELFF	TGTGCCAGCAGCGAACAGGTCACCGGGGAGCTGTTTTTT
TRBJ1-2	TRBV18	-	-	CASSLLAPNYGYTF	TGTGCCAGCTCACTTTTAGCGCCGAACTATGGCTACACCTTC
TRBJ1-4	TRBV19	TRBD1	once	CASSRTGTANEKLFF	TGTGCCAGTAGCCGTACCGGGACAGCTAATGAAAAACTGTTTTTT
TRBJ2-3	TRBV11-2	TRBD1	-	CASSLTGGRTDTQYF	TGTGCCAGCAGCTTAACAGGGGGGCGCACAGATACGCAGTATTTT
TRBJ2-7	TRBV28	TRBD1	once	CASSFSGTGIGQYF	TGTGCCAGCAGTTTTTCCGGGACAGGGATCGGGCAGTACTTC
TRBJ1-1	TRBV7-8	TRBD1	-	CASSLGTGSGTEAFF	TGTGCCAGCAGCTTAGGGACAGGGTCGGGCACTGAAGCTTTCTTT
TRBJ1-1	TRBV7-9	-	-	CASRPRVANTEAFF	TGTGCCAGCAGGCCTCGGGTGGCCAACACTGAAGCTTTCTTT
TRBJ2-1	TRBV19	TRBD1	-	CASSRDSKIYEQFF	TGTGCCAGTTCCCGGGACAGCAAGATCTATGAGCAGTTCTTC
TRBJ2-3	TRBV6-4	TRBD2	-	CASSEVAGSTDTQYF	TGTGCCAGCAGTGAAGTAGCGGGGAGCACAGATACGCAGTATTTT
TRBJ1-1	TRBV15	TRBD1	-	CATSNERQGNTEAFF	TGTGCCACCAGCAATGAGAGACAGGGGAACACTGAAGCTTTCTTT
TRBJ1-1	TRBV28	TRBD1	-	CASRILTGKNTEAFF	TGTGCCAGCAGGATACTGACAGGGAAGAACACTGAAGCTTTCTTT
TRBJ1-1	TRBV6-5	-	-	CASSLDSYTEAFF	TGTGCCAGCAGCCTTGACAGTTACACTGAAGCTTTCTTT
TRBJ2-1	TRBV13	-	-	CASSLGRGLYNEQFF	TGTGCCAGCAGCTTAGGACGGGGACTTTACAATGAGCAGTTCTTC
TRBJ1-3	TRBV30	-	-	CAWSVRGGPLGNTIYF	TGTGCCTGGAGTGTACGGGGAGGCCCTCTTGGAAACACCATATATTTT
TRBJ1-1	TRBV6-5	-	few	CASRLQMNTEAFF	TGTGCCAGCAGGCTACAGATGAACACTGAAGCTTTCTTT
TRBJ1-1	TRBV30	-	-	CAWSPGVFPSGTEAFF	TGTGCCTGGAGCCCAGGGGTCTTCCCATCGGGCACTGAAGCTTTCTTT
TRBJ2-3	TRBV6-4	-	-	CASSGGSSTDTQYF	TGTGCCAGCAGTGGGGGCTCTAGCACAGATACGCAGTATTTT
TRBJ1-1	TRBV19	TRBD1	-	CASSTGQGARAEAFF	TGTGCCAGTAGTACGGGACAGGGGGCGCGGGCTGAAGCTTTCTTT
TRBJ2-3	TRBV7-3	-	-	CASSLTGGGTDTQYF	TGTGCCAGCAGCTTAACAGGCGGGGGCACAGATACGCAGTATTTT
TRBJ1-1	TRBV10-1	-	many	CASSDRVAGTEAFF	TGCGCCAGCAGTGATCGAGTGGCGGGGACTGAAGCTTTCTTT
TRBJ1-5	TRBV10-3	-	-	CAIRAGANQPQHF	TGTGCCATCAGGGCAGGGGCCAATCAGCCCCAGCATTTT
TRBJ1-1	TRBV4-3	TRBD1	-	CASRDRMNTEAFF	TGCGCCAGCAGGGACAGGATGAACACTGAAGCTTTCTTT
TRBJ1-4	TRBV2	-	-	CASSETGRNEKLFF	TGTGCCAGCAGCGAGACAGGACGGAATGAAAAACTGTTTTTT
TRBJ2-1	TRBV6-5	TRBD2	-	CASSWTSGGFNEQFF	TGTGCCAGCAGCTGGACTAGCGGGGGTTTCAATGAGCAGTTCTTC
TRBJ2-4	TRBV5-6	-	-	CASSLVYTKNSQYF	TGTGCCAGCAGCTTGGTATATACCAAAAACAGTCAGTACTTC
TRBJ1-2	TRBV6-5	TRBD1	few	CASSEDRVRGYTF	TGTGCCAGCAGCGAGGACAGGGTTCGGGGCTACACCTTC
TRBJ2-3	TRBV5-1	TRBD2	once	CASSFQPTSGGGSTDTQYF	TGCGCCAGCAGCTTCCAACCCACTAGCGGGGGTGGAAGCACAGATACGCAGTATTTT
TRBJ2-7	TRBV30	-	once	CAWRTRGSYEQYF	TGTGCCTGGAGAACTCGGGGCTCCTACGAGCAGTACTTC
TRBJ2-7	TRBV6-5	-	-	CASSSRGEQYF	TGTGCCAGCAGTAGCAGGGGCGAGCAGTACTTC
TRBJ2-5	TRBV5-5	TRBD2	-	CASIRLGVAGGNQETQYF	TGTGCCAGCATACGGCTAGGGGTAGCGGGGGGAAACCAAGAGACCCAGTACTTC
TRBJ1-1	TRBV6-5	-	-	CASSYFFTRDTEAFF	TGTGCCAGCAGTTACTTCTTTACTCGGGACACTGAAGCTTTCTTT
TRBJ2-5	TRBV28	TRBD2	-	CASRPPTSGVDWQETQYF	TGTGCCAGCAGACCGCCCACTAGCGGGGTGGATTGGCAAGAGACCCAGTACTTC
TRBJ1-2	TRBV7-2	-	once	CASSLVGIGRSGIRGYTF	TGTGCCAGCAGCTTAGTCGGGATCGGTAGATCTGGGATCCGTGGCTACACCTTC
TRBJ2-2	TRBV27	TRBD1	-	CASSNRQGAMAGELFF	TGTGCCAGCAGTAACCGACAGGGGGCGATGGCCGGGGAGCTGTTTTTT
TRBJ2-2	TRBV4-2	TRBD2	once	CASSQTTSGGVGDTGELFF	TGTGCCAGCAGCCAGACGACTAGCGGGGGGGTGGGAGACACCGGGGAGCTGTTTTTT
TRBJ2-2	TRBV5-5	-	-	CASSFKRAGELFF	TGTGCCAGCAGCTTTAAGCGGGCCGGGGAGCTGTTTTTT
TRBJ2-7	TRBV11-2	TRBD1	-	CASSAGQGRIYEQYF	TGTGCCAGCAGCGCAGGACAGGGAAGAATCTACGAGCAGTACTTC
TRBJ2-1	TRBV18	TRBD2	-	CASSPKSGGYNEQFF	TGTGCCAGCTCACCAAAGAGCGGGGGGTACAATGAGCAGTTCTTC
TRBJ1-2	TRBV5-6	TRBD1	-	CASRRGQGNYGYTF	TGTGCCAGCAGACGGGGACAGGGTAACTATGGCTACACCTTC
TRBJ1-5	TRBV28	TRBD1	-	CASHSGLGQGTPQHF	TGTGCCAGCCATTCCGGCTTGGGACAGGGGACGCCCCAGCATTTT
TRBJ1-1	TRBV29-1	-	-	CSVSGGENTEAFF	TGCAGCGTGAGTGGAGGGGAAAACACTGAAGCTTTCTTT
TRBJ1-1	TRBV19	-	-	CASAWGPANTEAFF	TGTGCCAGTGCTTGGGGCCCCGCTAACACTGAAGCTTTCTTT
TRBJ1-2	TRBV27	-	few	CASSSWGGSMGYTF	TGTGCCAGCAGTTCCTGGGGGGGTTCTATGGGCTACACCTTC
TRBJ2-2	TRBV5-6	-	-	CASRSGQLGELFF	TGTGCCAGCAGGTCGGGACAATTGGGGGAGCTGTTTTTT
TRBJ2-3	TRBV5-6	-	few	CASSLFGTSPPDTQYF	TGTGCCAGCAGCTTGTTTGGGACTTCACCCCCAGATACGCAGTATTTT
TRBJ2-5	TRBV7-2	-	-	CASSTPRLQTQYF	TGTGCCAGCAGTACCCCGAGGTTACAGACCCAGTACTTC
TRBJ2-7	TRBV28	-	-	CASSSVVGVASTYEQYF	TGTGCCAGCAGTTCCGTAGTCGGGGTGGCTTCGACCTACGAGCAGTACTTC
TRBJ2-7	TRBV5-4	TRBD2	-	CASRTSGGDEQYF	TGTGCCAGCAGGACTAGCGGGGGCGACGAGCAGTACTTC
TRBJ2-2	TRBV7-8	-	-	CASSLTSVVGELFF	TGTGCCAGCAGCTTAACGTCGGTCGTTGGGGAGCTGTTTTTT
TRBJ1-4	TRBV9	TRBD1	-	CASSAEQGIREKLFF	TGTGCCAGCAGCGCAGAACAGGGGATTCGCGAAAAACTGTTTTTT
TRBJ2-3	TRBV9	-	once	CASSVGELVADTQYF	TGTGCCAGCAGCGTAGGAGAGCTAGTCGCAGATACGCAGTATTTT
TRBJ2-5	TRBV2	-	-	CASSRLKQETQYF	TGTGCCAGCAGTAGACTAAAACAAGAGACCCAGTACTTC